Following are 28 T cell receptor beta chains from one sample sequenced in a study of T cell responses to AZD1222 COVID-19 vaccine. Repertoires were generated with immunoSEQ multiplex PCR, while TCRdb's copy carries only in-frame clones and drops some. Here the sample spans over 150,000 clones, around 90% being singletons. The sequencing used peripheral blood, collected on day 0 of AZD1222 vaccination. These receptors were collected from an adult in good health.

The chain has TRBV7-3 and TRBJ2-7; no reliable D call. This CDR3 spans 15 amino acids. The V gene lost 2 bases and the J gene lost 2 bases, with 13 bases spanning the gap. CDR1 and CDR2 from the germline V gene are SGHTA and FQGTGA. Written as DNA, the CDR3 is TGTGCCAGCAGCTTATATTACGGTGCACCCTACGAGCAGTACTTC. This codes for CASSLYYGAPYEQYF.

This clone was seen a single time. The chain joins TRBV7-9 to TRBJ1-3; maybe TRBD1 (5 bases). V was clipped by 3 bases and J by 0 bases, with 12 bases between them. This CDR3 comprises 16 residues. CDR1 is SEHNR, CDR2 FQNEAQ, per germline (reference sequence). DNA of the CDR3: TGTGCCAGCAGCTTCCTAGCGACAGCCTCTGGAAACACCATATATTTT. Protein sequence: CASSFLATASGNTIYF.

This clone was detected ten times or more. The same CDR3 also results from other DNA sequences found in this sample. The V and J genes are TRBV7-2 and TRBJ2-7, with TRBD2 matching 7 bases. With 2 bases clipped from V and 3 bases from J, the junction kept 4 bases outside the gene matches. Germline loops: CDR1 SGHTA, CDR2 FQGNSA. This CDR3 has 14 residues. The chain's CDR3 is CASSLSGGLYEQYF. CDR3 coding DNA: TGTGCCAGCAGCTTATCGGGGGGTCTCTACGAGCAGTACTTC.

The rearrangement uses TRBV6-5 and TRBJ1-5; no firm D call. In germline, CDR1 is MNHEY, CDR2 SVGAGI. V dropped 8 bases and J dropped 0 bases, with 8 bases sitting between them. There are 13 residues in the CDR3. CDR3 loop: CASSGSSNQPQHF. DNA for the CDR3: TGTGCCAGCTCGGGGAGTAGCAATCAGCCCCAGCATTTT.

A remark on this clone: The junction and the germline gene differ at one end; a read error may be behind it. The chain has TRBV14 and TRBJ1-3; D gene uncertain. The CDR3 spans 15 residues. CDR1 and CDR2 from the germline V gene are SGHDN and FVKESK. The CDR3 DNA reads as TGTGCCAGCAGCCACCACGGGCTACTGAGAAACACCATTTATTTT. This sequence encodes CASSHHGLLRNTIYF.

The chain has TRBV6-5 and TRBJ1-2; no reliable D call. The CDR3 has 15 amino acids. Per germline, CDR1 MNHEY and CDR2 SVGAGI. The V end was cut by 2 bases, the J end by 2 bases, with 12 bases between. CDR3 region: CASSYDAAKNYGYTF. In DNA form, the CDR3 reads TGTGCCAGCAGTTACGACGCTGCCAAAAACTATGGCTACACCTTC.

This chain links TRBV27 with TRBJ2-7, with 9 positions matching TRBD1. The J segment lost 3 bases and the V segment lost 6 bases, leaving 6 bases of the junction unmatched. This CDR3 has 14 residues. Germline assignment: CDR1 MNHEY and CDR2 SMNVEV (reference sequence). In DNA, the CDR3 is TGTGCCAGCAGCTACAGGGGGCGAGGCTACGAGCAGTACTTC. It codes for CASSYRGRGYEQYF.

The V gene is TRBV18, the J gene TRBJ1-2, with 8 positions matching TRBD1. This CDR3 is 14 amino acids long. The ends lost 8 bases at V and 4 bases at J; junction bases unmatched: 9. In germline, CDR1 is KGHSH, CDR2 LQKENI. CDR3: CASRGTGEPYGYTF. In nucleotides, the CDR3 is TGTGCCAGCCGCGGGACAGGAGAACCCTATGGCTACACCTTC.

The chain recombines TRBV6-5 with TRBJ1-2; D unclear. Trimming took off 4 bases at V and 0 bases at J, with 12 bases between the two ends. CDR3 size: 15 residues. Looked up from germline, CDR1 is MNHEY and CDR2 is SVGAGI. The CDR3 region is CASSSGELTNYGYTF. The CDR3 nucleotides are TGTGCCAGCAGTTCCGGGGAACTCACTAACTATGGCTACACCTTC.

J is TRBJ1-1 and V is TRBV7-9; D not certain. The V end lost 1 base, the J end lost 3 bases, and 12 bases lay between the germline ends. From germline, CDR1 is SEHNR and CDR2 FQNEAQ (reference sequence). This CDR3 is 15 amino acids long. In DNA form, the CDR3 reads TGTGCCAGCAGCTTAGTAGCGGGAGGGCACACTGAAGCTTTCTTT. Its translation: CASSLVAGGHTEAFF.

The chain employs TRBV30 and TRBJ1-1, with 11 bases identical to TRBD1. Germline V lookup: CDR1 GTSNPN, CDR2 SVGIG (reference sequence). The CDR3 loop spans 13 amino acids. V lost 3 bases to trimming and J lost 3 bases; unmatched junction nucleotides: 0. Here the CDR3 DNA reads TGTGCCTGGAGGGGACAGGGGGACACTGAAGCTTTCTTT. Its protein product is CAWRGQGDTEAFF.

The rearrangement joins TRBV7-2 to TRBJ1-4; no firm D call. CDR1 is SGHTA, CDR2 FQGNSA, per germline. CDR3 length: 14 residues. The ends were cut back, 4 bases at V and 4 bases at J, with 10 bases in the middle. The CDR3 reads CASSWAANNEKLFF. The CDR3 coding sequence is TGTGCCAGCAGCTGGGCAGCGAATAATGAAAAACTGTTTTTT. The full variable domain, rest sourced from reference TRBV7-2 and TRBJ1-4, is GAGVSQSPSNKVTEKGKDVELRCDPISGHTALYWYRQSLGQGLEFLIYFQGNSAPDKSGLPSDRFSAERTGGSVSTLTIQRTQQEDSAVYLCASSWAANNEKLFFGSGTQLSVL.

The chain links TRBV19 to TRBJ1-3; D ambiguous. V lost 3 bases and J 4 bases, leaving 19 bases between the germline ends. Per the germline V gene, CDR1 is LNHDA and CDR2 is SQIVND (reference sequence). This CDR3 contains 17 residues. In DNA, the CDR3 is TGTGCCAGTAGTATCTGGGAGGCCTCCGCGAGCGGAAACACCATATATTTT. It yields the protein CASSIWEASASGNTIYF. Supplemented by reference TRBV19 and TRBJ1-3, the full variable domain reads DGGITQSPKYLFRKEGQNVTLSCEQNLNHDAMYWYRQDPGQGLRLIYYSQIVNDFQKGDIAEGYSVSREKKESFPLTVTSAQKNPTAFYLCASSIWEASASGNTIYFGEGSWLTVV.

The CDR3 region has the DNA TGTGCCAGCAGCCCAGCCGGGCTGTTGGACTACGAGCAGTACTTC. Protein sequence: CASSPAGLLDYEQYF. The chain carries TRBV7-9 and TRBJ2-7; D is ambiguous. CDR1 and CDR2 (germline): SEHNR, FQNEAQ (reference sequence). The germline V and J ends were trimmed by 5 bases and 3 bases, with 17 bases remaining between them. This CDR3 contains 15 residues.

V usage is TRBV5-1 and J usage is TRBJ2-2; D is possibly TRBD1 (6 bases). The CDR3 loop spans 16 amino acids. From germline, CDR1 is SGHRS and CDR2 YFSETQ. The ends were cut back, 4 bases at V and 6 bases at J, with 19 bases in the middle. CDR3: CASSGVEGGTAGELFF. CDR3 sequence (DNA): TGCGCCAGCAGCGGTGTTGAAGGGGGAACGGCCGGGGAGCTGTTTTTT.

The chain carries TRBV6-4 and TRBJ1-5; 7 bases are a match to TRBD1. CDR3 length: 15 amino acids. Germline trimming cut 6 bases from V and 2 bases from J; bases unmatched to any gene: 7. Looked up from germline, CDR1 is MRHNA and CDR2 is SNTAGT. The CDR3 DNA is TGTGCCAGCAGCGAACAGGGGTTTGGCAATCAGCCCCAGCATTTT. Translated, it gives CASSEQGFGNQPQHF.

The V and J genes are TRBV4-1 and TRBJ2-3; TRBD2 is a possible D gene (5 bases). Germline-derived CDR1 and CDR2 are MGHRA and YSYEKL. V was shortened by 5 bases and J by 10 bases, with 22 bases between the two germline ends. This CDR3 has 15 residues. The CDR3 is CASSKAGQIGGAQYF. CDR3 in DNA: TGCGCCAGCAGCAAGGCGGGTCAAATAGGTGGAGCGCAGTATTTT.

The chain recombines TRBV10-3 with TRBJ1-2, with 7 bases aligning to TRBD1. CDR3 size: 16 residues. CDR1 is ENHRY, CDR2 SYGVKD, per germline. V was pared by 10 bases and J by 2 bases, with 16 bases of the junction left unmatched. In DNA, the CDR3 is TGTGCCACCTGCGGTGGGACAGAAACGGGCAACTATGGCTACACCTTC. It specifies CATCGGTETGNYGYTF.

The chain joins TRBV20-1 to TRBJ1-2; no reliable D call. The V end lost 4 bases, the J end lost 3 bases, and 6 bases lay between the germline ends. In germline, CDR1 is DFQATT, CDR2 SNEGSKA (reference sequence). The CDR3 consists of 11 residues. The CDR3 reads CSATEYYGYTF. The CDR3 coding sequence is TGCAGTGCTACAGAATACTATGGCTACACCTTC.

The genes are TRBV3-1 (or the pseudogene TRBV3-2) and TRBJ2-2; weak D call: TRBD1 (6 bases). The CDR3 is made up of 16 amino acids. The V and J ends lost 4 bases and 0 bases respectively, with 12 bases between them. The germline CDR1 and CDR2 sequences are LGHDT and YNNKEL (reference sequence). CDR3: CASSRVTGSNTGELFF. The CDR3 DNA reads as TGTGCCAGCAGCCGAGTGACAGGTTCGAACACCGGGGAGCTGTTTTTT.

The chain combines TRBV5-1 with TRBJ2-5; TRBD1 aligns across 7 bases. The V and J ends lost 9 bases and 4 bases, in that order; junction bases with no gene match: 9. This CDR3 contains 13 residues. Germline assignment: CDR1 SGHRS and CDR2 YFSETQ. DNA of the CDR3: TGCGCCACCAACAGGGGCCTAGGAGAGACCCAGTACTTC. Amino acid sequence: CATNRGLGETQYF. Variable domain in full (rest from reference TRBV5-1 and TRBJ2-5): KAGVTQTPRYLIKTRGQQVTLSCSPISGHRSVSWYQQTPGQGLQFLFEYFSETQRNKGNFPGRFSGRQFSNSRSEMNVSTLELGDSALYLCATNRGLGETQYFGPGTRLLVL.

This clone was counted only a few times. This chain connects TRBV5-1 to TRBJ1-1; D unresolved. The CDR3 length is 13 residues. Germline V lookup: CDR1 SGHRS, CDR2 YFSETQ. V lost 0 bases and J 10 bases, leaving 13 bases between the germline ends. The CDR3 nucleotides read TGCGCCAGCAGCTTGGCCGTTAGGGAGCCAGCTTTCTTT. Its translation: CASSLAVREPAFF.

The rearrangement joins TRBV3-1 (or the pseudogene TRBV3-2) to TRBJ2-5; D is tentatively TRBD1 or TRBD2 (5 bases each). Germline assignment: CDR1 LGHDT and CDR2 YNNKEL (reference sequence). V was shortened by 3 bases and J by 7 bases, with 12 bases between the two germline ends. The CDR3 covers 13 residues. The DNA for the CDR3 is TGTGCCAGCAGCCACCGGGACGGAGTGACCCAGTACTTC. The encoded protein is CASSHRDGVTQYF.

This clone was counted a single time. This rearrangement joins TRBV7-2 to TRBJ2-2; the D gene is possibly TRBD1 (5 bases). The V gene's germline CDR1 is SGHTA and CDR2 FQGNSA. V was pared by 2 bases and J by 3 bases, with 7 bases between. This CDR3 has 14 amino acids. Written as DNA, the CDR3 is TGTGCCAGCAGCTTACAGGGTTACACCGGGGAGCTGTTTTTT. This codes for CASSLQGYTGELFF.

The gene calls are TRBV6-5 and TRBJ1-5; possible D gene TRBD1, 5 bases. Germline CDR1 MNHEY, CDR2 SVGAGI. The CDR3 has 13 amino acids. V lost 8 bases to trimming and J lost 3 bases, with 11 bases between them. The CDR3 region has the DNA TGTGCCAGCTCAGGGCAGGTCAATCAGCCCCAGCATTTT. Amino acid sequence: CASSGQVNQPQHF.

The V call is TRBV6-5, the J call TRBJ1-2; maybe TRBD1 (6 bases). With 5 bases removed from V and 5 bases from J, the gap between germline ends came to 12 bases. The germline V gene encodes CDR1 MNHEY and CDR2 SVGAGI. The CDR3 loop spans 13 amino acids. DNA of the CDR3: TGTGCCAGCAGTCCGACAGGACTTTATGGCTACACCTTC. Translating gives CASSPTGLYGYTF.

The V gene is TRBV28, the J gene TRBJ2-4; D gene ambiguous. The CDR3 length is 17 residues. Between the trimmed V and J ends, which lost 4 bases and 0 bases, there was a span of 16 bases. The germline gives CDR1 MDHEN, CDR2 SYDVKM. The CDR3 spells CASSSLEVGEAKNIQYF. CDR3 coding DNA: TGTGCCAGCAGTTCTCTCGAGGTTGGAGAAGCCAAAAACATTCAGTACTTC.

This chain connects TRBV20-1 to TRBJ2-2; TRBD1 agrees at 7 bases. This CDR3 is 14 amino acids long. The germline gives CDR1 DFQATT, CDR2 SNEGSKA (reference sequence). The ends lost 3 bases at V and 0 bases at J; junction bases unmatched: 1. CDR3 in DNA: TGCAGTGCTAGTACAGGGGCGAACACCGGGGAGCTGTTTTTT. Translating gives CSASTGANTGELFF.